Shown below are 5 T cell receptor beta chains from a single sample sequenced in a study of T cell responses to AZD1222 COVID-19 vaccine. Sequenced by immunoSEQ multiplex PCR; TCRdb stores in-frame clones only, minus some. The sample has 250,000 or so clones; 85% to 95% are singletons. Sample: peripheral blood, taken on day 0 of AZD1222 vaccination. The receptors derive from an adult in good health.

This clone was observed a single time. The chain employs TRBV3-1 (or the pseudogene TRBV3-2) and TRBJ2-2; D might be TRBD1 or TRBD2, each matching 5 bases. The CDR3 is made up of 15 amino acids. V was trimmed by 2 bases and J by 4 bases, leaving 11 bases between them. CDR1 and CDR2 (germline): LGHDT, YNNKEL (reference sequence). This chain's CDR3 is CASSQRGRGTGELFF. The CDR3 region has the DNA TGTGCCAGCAGCCAAAGGGGACGGGGCACCGGGGAGCTGTTTTTT.

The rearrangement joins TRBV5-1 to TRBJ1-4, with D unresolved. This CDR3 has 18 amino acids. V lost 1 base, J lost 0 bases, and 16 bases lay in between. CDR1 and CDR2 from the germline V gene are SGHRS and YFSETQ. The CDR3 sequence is CASSLSPGYASTNEKLFF. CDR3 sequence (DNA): TGCGCCAGCAGCTTGAGCCCGGGTTACGCGTCAACTAATGAAAAACTGTTTTTT. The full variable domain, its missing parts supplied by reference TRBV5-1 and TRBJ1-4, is KAGVTQTPRYLIKTRGQQVTLSCSPISGHRSVSWYQQTPGQGLQFLFEYFSETQRNKGNFPGRFSGRQFSNSRSEMNVSTLELGDSALYLCASSLSPGYASTNEKLFFGSGTQLSVL.

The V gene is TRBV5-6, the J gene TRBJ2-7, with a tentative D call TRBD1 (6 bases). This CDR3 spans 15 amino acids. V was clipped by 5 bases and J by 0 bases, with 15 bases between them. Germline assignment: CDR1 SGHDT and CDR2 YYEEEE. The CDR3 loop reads CASRTGTTYSYEQYF. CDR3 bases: TGTGCCAGCAGAACCGGGACAACCTACTCCTACGAGCAGTACTTC. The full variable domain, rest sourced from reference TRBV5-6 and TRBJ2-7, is DAGVTQSPTHLIKTRGQQVTLRCSPKSGHDTVSWYQQALGQGPQFIFQYYEEEERQRGNFPDRFSGHQFPNYSSELNVNALLLGDSALYLCASRTGTTYSYEQYFGPGTRLTVT.

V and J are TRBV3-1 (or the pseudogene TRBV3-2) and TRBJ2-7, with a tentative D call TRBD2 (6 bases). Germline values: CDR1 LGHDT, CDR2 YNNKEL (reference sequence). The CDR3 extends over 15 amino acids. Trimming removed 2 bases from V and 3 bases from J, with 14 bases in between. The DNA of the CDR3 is TGTGCCAGCAGCCAAACTAGCTGGGACCTCTACGAGCAGTACTTC. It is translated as CASSQTSWDLYEQYF.

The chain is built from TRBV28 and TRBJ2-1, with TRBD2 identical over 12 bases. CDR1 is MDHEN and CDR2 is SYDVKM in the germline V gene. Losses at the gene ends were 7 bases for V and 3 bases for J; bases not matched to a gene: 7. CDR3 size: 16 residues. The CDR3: CASTSLAGGHYNEQFF. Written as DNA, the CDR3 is TGTGCCAGCACCAGTCTAGCGGGAGGGCACTACAATGAGCAGTTCTTC.